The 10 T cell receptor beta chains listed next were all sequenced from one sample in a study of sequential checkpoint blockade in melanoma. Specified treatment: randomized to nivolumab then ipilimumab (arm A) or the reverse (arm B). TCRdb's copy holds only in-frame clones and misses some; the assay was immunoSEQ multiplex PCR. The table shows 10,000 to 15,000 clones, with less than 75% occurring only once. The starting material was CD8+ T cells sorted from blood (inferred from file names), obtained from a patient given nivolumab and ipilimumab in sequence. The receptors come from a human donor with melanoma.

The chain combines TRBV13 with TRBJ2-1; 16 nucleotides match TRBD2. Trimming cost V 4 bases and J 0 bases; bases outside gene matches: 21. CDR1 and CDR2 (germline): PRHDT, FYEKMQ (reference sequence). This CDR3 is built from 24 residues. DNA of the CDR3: TGTGCCAGCAGCTCCCTAGAATACCTCCCGGGACTAGCGGGAGGGAGGTCCTCCTACAATGAGCAGTTCTTC. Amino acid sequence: CASSSLEYLPGLAGGRSSYNEQFF.

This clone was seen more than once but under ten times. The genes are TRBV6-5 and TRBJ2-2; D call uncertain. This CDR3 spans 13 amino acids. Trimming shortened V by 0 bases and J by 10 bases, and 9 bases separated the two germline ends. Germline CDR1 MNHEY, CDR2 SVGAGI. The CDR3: CASSYSSFLELFF. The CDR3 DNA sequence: TGTGCCAGCAGTTACTCGAGTTTTTTGGAGCTGTTTTTT.

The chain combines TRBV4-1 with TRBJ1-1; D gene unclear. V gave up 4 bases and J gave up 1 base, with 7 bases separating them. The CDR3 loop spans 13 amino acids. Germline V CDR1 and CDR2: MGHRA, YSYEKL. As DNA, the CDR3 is TGCGCCAGCAGCCGGGCAGGGAACACTGAAGCTTTCTTT. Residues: CASSRAGNTEAFF.

The CDR3 reads CASSLGPGLATGELFF. The CDR3 bases are TGTGCCAGCAGCTTGGGACCAGGACTAGCCACCGGGGAGCTGTTTTTT. This chain connects TRBV7-9 to TRBJ2-2; 8 bases fit TRBD2. Trimming removed 3 bases from V and 4 bases from J; junction bases left unmatched: 7. The CDR3 has 16 residues. Germline values: CDR1 SEHNR, CDR2 FQNEAQ (reference sequence). Complete variable domain (other parts from reference TRBV7-9 and TRBJ2-2): DTGVSQNPRHKITKRGQNVTFRCDPISEHNRLYWYRQTLGQGPEFLTYFQNEAQLEKSRLLSDRFSAERPKGSFSTLEIQRTEQGDSAMYLCASSLGPGLATGELFFGEGSRLTVL.

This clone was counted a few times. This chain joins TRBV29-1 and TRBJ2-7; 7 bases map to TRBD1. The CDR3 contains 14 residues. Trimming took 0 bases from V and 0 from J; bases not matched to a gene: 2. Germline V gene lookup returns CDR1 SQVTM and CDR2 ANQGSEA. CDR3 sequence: CSVEDRDSSYEQYF. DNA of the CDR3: TGCAGCGTTGAAGATCGGGACAGCTCCTACGAGCAGTACTTC.

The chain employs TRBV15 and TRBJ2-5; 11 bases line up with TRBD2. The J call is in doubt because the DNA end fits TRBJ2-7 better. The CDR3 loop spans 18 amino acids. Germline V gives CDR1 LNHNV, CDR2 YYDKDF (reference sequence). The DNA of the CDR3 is TGTGCCACCAGCAGAGAACTAGCGGGAGAGGATGGTTCCTACGAGCAGTACTTC. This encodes CATSRELAGEDGSYEQYF.

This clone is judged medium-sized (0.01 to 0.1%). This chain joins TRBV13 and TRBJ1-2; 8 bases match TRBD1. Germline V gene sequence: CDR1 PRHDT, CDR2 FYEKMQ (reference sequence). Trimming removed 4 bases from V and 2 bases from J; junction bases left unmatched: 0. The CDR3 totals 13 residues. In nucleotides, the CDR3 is TGTGCCAGCAGCTACAGGGGGAACTATGGCTACACCTTC. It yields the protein CASSYRGNYGYTF.

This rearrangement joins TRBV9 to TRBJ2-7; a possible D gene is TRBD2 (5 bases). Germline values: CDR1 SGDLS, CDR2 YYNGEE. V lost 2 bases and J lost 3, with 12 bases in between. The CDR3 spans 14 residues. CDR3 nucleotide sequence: TGTGCCAGCAGCGTCATGGCCGGGGACTACGAGCAGTACTTC. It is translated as CASSVMAGDYEQYF. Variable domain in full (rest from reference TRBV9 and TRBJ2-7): DSGVTQTPKHLITATGQRVTLRCSPRSGDLSVYWYQQSLDQGLQFLIQYYNGEERAKGNILERFSAQQFPDLHSELNLSSLELGDSALYFCASSVMAGDYEQYFGPGTRLTVT.

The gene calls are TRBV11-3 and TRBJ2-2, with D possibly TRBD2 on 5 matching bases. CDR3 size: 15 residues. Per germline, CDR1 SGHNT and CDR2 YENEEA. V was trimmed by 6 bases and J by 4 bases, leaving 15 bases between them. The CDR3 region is CASSPARAGTGELFF. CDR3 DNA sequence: TGTGCCAGCAGTCCTGCGAGGGCTGGCACCGGGGAGCTGTTTTTT.

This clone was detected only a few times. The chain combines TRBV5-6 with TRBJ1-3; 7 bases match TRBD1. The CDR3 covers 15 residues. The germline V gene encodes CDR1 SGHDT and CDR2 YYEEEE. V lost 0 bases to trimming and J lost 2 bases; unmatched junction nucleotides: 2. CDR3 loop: CASSLGTGAGNTIYF. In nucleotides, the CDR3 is TGTGCCAGCAGCTTGGGAACAGGGGCTGGAAACACCATATATTTT.